This TCR beta chain was recorded in a study of circulating tumor DNA in untreated peripheral T-cell lymphoma (dated by TCRdb to the early 2020s). Beyond this particular receptor, the publication reports: Tumor-specific clonotypes were found in about three quarters of patients, coming from 86% of baseline tissues and approximately 65% of baseline serum samples.

Inclusive of the bounding cysteine and phenylalanine, the CDR3 is 13 residues long. The sequence is cut down to CDR3 DNA, 39 bases in frame from base 1. The germline V gene yields LGHNT for CDR1 and FRNRAP for CDR2. The V end loses 6 bases and the J end loses 9 bases, and a stretch of 15 bases separates them. The method behind the library was the immunoSEQ multiplex PCR assay. Here the immuneACCESS table is served through TCRdb, limited to in-frame sequences with V and J called. Missing clones are a known gap in these copies; in checked studies unresolved V genes cover under half, and the rest lacks a known reason. For this sample there are under 2,500 clones; about three quarters appear just once. Roughly 16% of the sample is taken by the ten largest. Baseline tumor tissue collected before treatment was sequenced to identify tumor-specific TCR clonotypes. To monitor patients with peripheral T-cell lymphoma who were getting frontline treatment on a trial, the study applied next-generation sequencing to T-cell receptor sequences.

With regard to this clone: Its binding antigen is unknown. Base-call qualities are not available, and no considerably larger clone is one nucleotide away.

The TCR comes from a human donor with peripheral T-cell lymphoma. The sequence is built from TRBV12-5 and TRBJ2-1; no D gene can be assigned with confidence. The sample consisted of tumor tissue. Here the CDR3 is given as CASGSLISTEQFF. The nucleotides read TGTGCTAGTGGATCCCTGATAAGCACTGAGCAGTTCTTC.